Listed here are 3 T cell receptor beta chains from one sample, sequenced in a study of blood T cell repertoires in COVID-19. Using immunoSEQ multiplex PCR, the repertoire was profiled, and TCRdb retains in-frame clones only, with some absent. The data show fewer than 300,000 clones, about 81% seen once. What was sequenced was peripheral blood. The receptors stem from a human donor with COVID-19, enrolled during active disease. The donor label of this sample is uncertain.

V usage is TRBV12-3 or TRBV12-4 and J usage is TRBJ2-1; TRBD2 aligns across 8 bases. The CDR3 totals 13 residues. Trimming removed 4 bases from V and 10 bases from J; junction bases left unmatched: 6. DNA of the CDR3: TGTGCCAGCAGTTGGGGACTAGATCGCGAGCAGTTCTTC. Encoded protein: CASSWGLDREQFF.

The rearrangement uses TRBV19 and TRBJ2-1; D not resolved. Trimming shortened V by 1 base and J by 9 bases, and 10 bases separated the two germline ends. The germline V gene has CDR1 LNHDA and CDR2 SQIVND (reference sequence). This CDR3 contains 13 residues. The CDR3 nucleotides are TGTGCCAGTAGTATAGGGCAGGTGGGTGAGCAGTTCTTC. Its protein product is CASSIGQVGEQFF. The full variable domain, with the rest looked up from reference TRBV19 and TRBJ2-1, is DGGITQSPKYLFRKEGQNVTLSCEQNLNHDAMYWYRQDPGQGLRLIYYSQIVNDFQKGDIAEGYSVSREKKESFPLTVTSAQKNPTAFYLCASSIGQVGEQFFGPGTRLTVL.

V gene TRBV7-2 combines with J gene TRBJ2-1; 8 nucleotides match TRBD2. Germline loops: CDR1 SGHTA, CDR2 FQGNSA. V lost 3 bases, J lost 4 bases, and 11 bases stayed unmatched. This CDR3 is 17 amino acids long. As DNA, the CDR3 is TGTGCCAGCAGCTTCCGGCTTAGCGGGGCAGGATACAATGAGCAGTTCTTC. The encoded protein is CASSFRLSGAGYNEQFF.